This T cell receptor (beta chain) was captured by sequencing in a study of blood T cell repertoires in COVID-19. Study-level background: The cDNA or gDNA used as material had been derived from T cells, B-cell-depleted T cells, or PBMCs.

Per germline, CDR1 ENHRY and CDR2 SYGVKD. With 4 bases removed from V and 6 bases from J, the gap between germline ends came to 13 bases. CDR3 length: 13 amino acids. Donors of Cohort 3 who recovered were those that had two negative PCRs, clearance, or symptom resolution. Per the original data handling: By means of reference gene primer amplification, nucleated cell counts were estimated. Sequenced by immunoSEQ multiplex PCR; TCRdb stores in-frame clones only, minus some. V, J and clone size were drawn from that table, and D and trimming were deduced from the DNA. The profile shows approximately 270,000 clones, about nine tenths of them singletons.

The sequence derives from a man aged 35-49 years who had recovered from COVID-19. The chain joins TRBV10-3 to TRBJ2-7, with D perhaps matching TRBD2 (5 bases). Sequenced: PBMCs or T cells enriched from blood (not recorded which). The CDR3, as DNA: TGTGCCATCAGTGGGACTCCTGATGGCGAGCAGTACTTC. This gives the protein CAISGTPDGEQYF.